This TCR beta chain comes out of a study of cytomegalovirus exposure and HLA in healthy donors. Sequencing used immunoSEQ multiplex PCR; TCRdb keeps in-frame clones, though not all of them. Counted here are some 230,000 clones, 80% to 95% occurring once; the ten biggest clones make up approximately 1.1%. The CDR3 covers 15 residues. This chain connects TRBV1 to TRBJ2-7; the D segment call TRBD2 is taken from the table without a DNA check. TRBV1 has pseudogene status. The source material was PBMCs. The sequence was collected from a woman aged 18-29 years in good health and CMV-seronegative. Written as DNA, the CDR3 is TGCACCAGCAGCTGCCCAGCGGGCGGCCCCTACGAGCAGTACTTC. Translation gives CTSSCPAGGPYEQYF.